A single sample gave rise to the 3 T cell receptor beta chains below, sequenced in a study of control samples from healthy donors and cancer patients (dated by TCRdb to the early 2020s). Libraries were made using the immunoSEQ multiplex PCR assay. Held by TCRdb, this immuneACCESS table contains in-frame sequences only and omits some clones. Under half of the omission traces to an unresolved V gene where checked; the cause of the rest is unknown. Recorded for this sample are fewer than 95,000 clones; more than 75% of them occurred a single time. Less than 2.5% of the sample is taken by the ten largest. The source material was blood. The origin of the receptors is a woman in her forties in good health.

CDR3 in amino acids: CASRPHGLAGGQPQETQYF. For the CDR3, the DNA is TGTGCAAGTCGCCCGCACGGACTAGCGGGGGGACAACCCCAAGAGACCCAGTACTTC. This chain links TRBV12-2 with TRBJ2-5; the D segment call TRBD2 is taken from the table without a DNA check. TRBV12-2 is shown as a pseudogene. The CDR3 loop spans 19 amino acids.

The rearrangement joins TRBV12-5 to TRBJ1-1, with D unresolved. The V end lost 1 base, the J end lost 1 base, and 16 bases lay between the germline ends. CDR3 length equals 17 residues. Germline assignment: CDR1 LGHNT and CDR2 FRNRAP. CDR3 amino acids: CASGLDGENSPNTEAFF. Here the CDR3 DNA reads TGTGCTAGTGGTTTGGACGGGGAGAACAGCCCGAACACTGAAGCTTTCTTT.

The table lists this clone with a few counts. The chain uses TRBV18 and TRBJ1-1; D possibly corresponds to TRBD1 (5 bases). The V end lost 3 bases, the J end lost 0 bases, and 8 bases lay between the germline ends. CDR1 is KGHSH and CDR2 is LQKENI in the germline V gene. The CDR3 sequence is 14 residues long. CDR3 nucleotides: TGTGCCAGCTCACCTCAGGGTATGAACACTGAAGCTTTCTTT. This codes for CASSPQGMNTEAFF.